The entry below describes one TCR beta chain. Germline CDR1 and CDR2: SGHDT and YYEEEE. J lost 9 bases, V lost 2 bases, and 8 bases had no gene match. The CDR3 consists of 14 residues. The PCR used 60 Vbeta and 13 Jbeta primers. The repertoire was sequenced with immunoSEQ multiplex PCR; TCRdb's copy has only in-frame clones and lacks some. Its clone listing holds around 120,000 clones. This record belongs to a study of cytomegalovirus exposure and HLA in healthy donors. Study at large: Roughly 179 million T cells yielded approximately 100 million unique TCR beta sequences, as an earlier analysis found. When 300 to 400 donors were genotyped, around 77% of them were found to fall in the Caucasian-associated ancestry cluster.

Sequences were obtained from PBMCs. The chain combines TRBV5-6 with TRBJ1-5; 7 bases map to TRBD1. The receptor was derived from a man between 18 and 29 years old in good health and CMV-seronegative. This CDR3 is CASSFGTDLRPQHF. In DNA form, the CDR3 reads TGTGCCAGCAGCTTCGGGACAGACCTAAGGCCCCAGCATTTT. Looking up the rest from reference TRBV5-6 and TRBJ1-5 gives the full variable domain: DAGVTQSPTHLIKTRGQQVTLRCSPKSGHDTVSWYQQALGQGPQFIFQYYEEEERQRGNFPDRFSGHQFPNYSSELNVNALLLGDSALYLCASSFGTDLRPQHFGDGTRLSIL.